Shown below are 3 T cell receptor beta chains from a single sample sequenced in a study of blood T cell repertoires in COVID-19. Libraries were prepared by immunoSEQ multiplex PCR; TCRdb keeps only in-frame clonotypes and omits some of them. This table has some 390,000 clones, under 90% appearing once. Source material: PBMCs or T cells enriched from blood (not recorded which). These TCRs come from a woman under 40 who had recovered from COVID-19.

V and J are TRBV3-1 (or the pseudogene TRBV3-2) and TRBJ2-1; 13 bases are shared with TRBD2. The J segment lost 6 bases and the V segment lost 1 base, leaving 9 bases of the junction unmatched. The V gene's germline CDR1 is LGHDT and CDR2 YNNKEL (reference sequence). There are 18 residues in the CDR3. The CDR3 DNA sequence: TGTGCCAGCAGCCAAGGTTTTTTAGGACTAGCGGGAGTCAATGAGCAGTTCTTC. It specifies CASSQGFLGLAGVNEQFF.

V and J are TRBV7-6 and TRBJ2-5, with 7 bases matching TRBD2. V gave up 0 bases and J gave up 5 bases; unmatched junction bases: 6. The CDR3 loop spans 15 amino acids. Germline assignment: CDR1 SGHVS and CDR2 FNYEAQ. In nucleotides, the CDR3 is TGTGCCAGCAGCTTAGCGGGACTAAGTGAGGAGACCCAGTACTTC. It is translated as CASSLAGLSEETQYF. Full variable domain (outside the CDR3, taken from reference TRBV7-6 and TRBJ2-5): GAGVSQSPRYKVTKRGQDVALRCDPISGHVSLYWYRQALGQGPEFLTYFNYEAQQDKSGLPNDRFSAERPEGSISTLTIQRTEQRDSAMYRCASSLAGLSEETQYFGPGTRLLVL.

J is TRBJ2-7 and V is TRBV28; no clear D gene. This CDR3 has 13 residues. V was pared by 6 bases and J by 4 bases, with 13 bases between. Germline V gene data show CDR1 as MDHEN and CDR2 as SYDVKM. The DNA of the CDR3 is TGTGCCAGCAGCCCTCTGTCGGTGTACGAGCAGTACTTC. Translating it yields CASSPLSVYEQYF. Variable domain in full (rest from reference TRBV28 and TRBJ2-7): DVKVTQSSRYLVKRTGEKVFLECVQDMDHENMFWYRQDPGLGLRLIYFSYDVKMKEKGDIPEGYSVSREKKERFSLILESASTNQTSMYLCASSPLSVYEQYFGPGTRLTVT.